This TCR beta chain was recovered during a study of blood T cells in healthy people across ages. The germline V and J ends were trimmed by 5 bases and 4 bases, with 11 bases remaining between them. CDR1 MNHEY and CDR2 SMNVEV come from the germline V gene (reference sequence). The CDR3 loop spans 14 amino acids. The use of a sample-barcoded 5' primer and a J-beta primer mix characterized a second PCR of about 7 to 12 cycles. A single record per CDR3 protein comes from TCRdb applying MiXCR to the 5' RACE reads. The sample contains 850,000 to 1,300,000 distinct CDR3 sequences, under 45% of which appear only once.

This TCR derives from a woman in her fifties or sixties in good health. The specimen sequenced was blood. The rearrangement uses TRBV27 and TRBJ1-4; D possibly corresponds to TRBD1 (5 bases). The DNA for the CDR3 is TGTGCCAGCAGTACTGGGGGGATTAATGAAAAACTGTTTTTT. It specifies CASSTGGINEKLFF.